This passage covers 14 T cell receptor beta chains from one sample sequenced in a study of blood T cell repertoires in COVID-19. The repertoire was sequenced with immunoSEQ multiplex PCR; TCRdb's copy has only in-frame clones and lacks some. The sample holds 200,000 to 300,000 clones; 80% to 90% are singletons and the top ten take under 5%. Material: peripheral blood. The receptors shown here come from a man aged 55 to 70 with acute or convalescent COVID-19.

The J gene is TRBJ2-7, the V gene TRBV27; D is perhaps TRBD2 (6 bases). CDR1 and CDR2 from the germline V gene are MNHEY and SMNVEV (reference sequence). V was clipped by 4 bases and J by 4 bases, with 14 bases between them. The CDR3 is 14 residues long. In nucleotides, the CDR3 is TGTGCCAGCAGTTATGACGGGGGTGGGTACGAGCAGTACTTC. It translates to CASSYDGGGYEQYF.

V and J are TRBV7-9 and TRBJ2-1; D gene ambiguous. Trimming pared 1 base from V and 3 bases from J, leaving 10 bases between. Germline CDR1 and CDR2: SEHNR and FQNEAQ (reference sequence). CDR3 length equals 15 residues. Here the CDR3 DNA reads TGTGCCAGCAGCTTAGGTGAGAGCCTCTACAATGAGCAGTTCTTC. It yields the protein CASSLGESLYNEQFF.

The chain is built from TRBV19 and TRBJ2-5; 9 nucleotides line up with TRBD2. CDR3 length: 16 residues. V dropped 4 bases and J dropped 5; count of bases not matched to a gene: 11. Per germline, CDR1 LNHDA and CDR2 SQIVND (reference sequence). CDR3 in amino acids: CASSRSGRLLVETQYF. CDR3 bases: TGTGCCAGTAGTAGAAGCGGGAGGCTTTTAGTGGAGACCCAGTACTTC.

The CDR3 DNA follows: TGTGCCAGCAGTTCTCCGACATCACCCCTCCACTTT. This codes for CASSSPTSPLHF. The chain combines TRBV6-5 with TRBJ1-6; D call uncertain. CDR1 and CDR2 from the germline V gene are MNHEY and SVGAGI. The CDR3 totals 12 residues. V lost 4 bases, J lost 10 bases, and 8 bases lay in between.

Details on this clone: A read error may produce the germline difference seen at one junction end. The chain couples TRBV7-2 to TRBJ2-7; TRBD2 aligns across 9 bases. CDR1 SGHTA and CDR2 FQGNSA come from the germline V gene. The CDR3 extends over 18 amino acids. CDR3: CANSLEGLAGLSSYEQYF. DNA of the CDR3: TGTGCCAACAGCTTAGAGGGCCTAGCGGGACTAAGCTCCTACGAGCAGTACTTC.

The V gene is TRBV4-2, the J gene TRBJ1-4; 7 nucleotides line up with TRBD1. The CDR3 length is 16 residues. The germline gives CDR1 LGHNA, CDR2 YNFKEQ. Trimming at V came to 4 bases and at J to 2 bases, leaving 7 bases not matched to a gene. The CDR3 bases are TGTGCCAGCAGCCGAGCAAAGACAGGGACTAATGAAAAACTGTTTTTT. It encodes CASSRAKTGTNEKLFF.

This chain links TRBV4-3 with TRBJ2-7; no clear D. Germline V gene data show CDR1 as LGHNA and CDR2 as YSLEER. The CDR3 is 15 amino acids. Trimming pared 1 base from V and 3 bases from J, leaving 13 bases between. The CDR3 here is CASSQGAGPHYEQYF. The DNA of the CDR3 is TGCGCCAGCAGCCAAGGCGCAGGTCCTCACTACGAGCAGTACTTC.

This sequence joins TRBV5-1 and TRBJ1-1; TRBD1 matches 11 bases. Unmatched junction bases numbered 6, after V lost 3 bases and J lost 5 bases. The CDR3 covers 15 residues. Germline values: CDR1 SGHRS, CDR2 YFSETQ. The CDR3 loop is CASSWTGGEGTEAFF. The CDR3 nucleotides are TGCGCCAGCAGCTGGACAGGGGGCGAGGGAACTGAAGCTTTCTTT.

The chain has TRBV18 and TRBJ2-7, with TRBD1 as a possible D gene (6 bases). The ends were cut back, 5 bases at V and 2 bases at J, with 10 bases in the middle. The CDR3 length is 13 residues. The V gene's germline CDR1 is KGHSH and CDR2 LQKENI. The CDR3 region has the DNA TGTGCCAGCTCAACTGGACAGACCTACGAGCAGTACTTC. Translation: CASSTGQTYEQYF.

This chain uses TRBV7-9 with TRBJ1-1; 11 bases are shared with TRBD1. The J segment lost 5 bases and the V segment lost 6 bases, leaving 5 bases of the junction unmatched. This CDR3 spans 14 amino acids. CDR1 and CDR2 (germline): SEHNR, FQNEAQ (reference sequence). Here the CDR3 DNA reads TGTGCCAGCAGTTCCGGGACAGGGGGAACTGAAGCTTTCTTT. It translates to CASSSGTGGTEAFF.

V usage is TRBV28 and J usage is TRBJ1-6; TRBD1 might be the D (5 bases). The CDR3 covers 16 residues. Trimming took off 5 bases at V and 2 bases at J, with 13 bases between the two ends. Germline V gene lookup returns CDR1 MDHEN and CDR2 SYDVKM. This CDR3 is CASSGGGDTYNSPLHF. CDR3 coding DNA: TGTGCCAGCAGTGGGGGGGGAGATACCTATAATTCACCCCTCCACTTT. Full variable domain (rest looked up from reference TRBV28 and TRBJ1-6): DVKVTQSSRYLVKRTGEKVFLECVQDMDHENMFWYRQDPGLGLRLIYFSYDVKMKEKGDIPEGYSVSREKKERFSLILESASTNQTSMYLCASSGGGDTYNSPLHFGNGTRLTVT.

The chain joins TRBV7-9 to TRBJ1-1, with D possibly matching TRBD1 (6 bases). The V end was cut by 3 bases, the J end by 0 bases, with 11 bases between. CDR1 is SEHNR, CDR2 FQNEAQ, per germline (reference sequence). There are 15 residues in the CDR3. CDR3 sequence: CASSFAGAVNTEAFF. The CDR3 DNA reads as TGTGCCAGCAGCTTTGCGGGGGCGGTGAACACTGAAGCTTTCTTT.

The chain has TRBV3-1 (or the pseudogene TRBV3-2) and TRBJ2-3; TRBD1 agrees at 7 bases. There are 15 residues in the CDR3. With 4 bases clipped from V and 2 bases from J, the junction kept 6 bases outside the gene matches. Germline V gene data show CDR1 as LGHDT and CDR2 as YNNKEL (reference sequence). The DNA for the CDR3 is TGTGCCAGCAGCCGTAGGACAGGAGACACAGATACGCAGTATTTT. This encodes CASSRRTGDTDTQYF.

The rearrangement links TRBV11-3 to TRBJ1-2; no clear D gene. Germline V CDR1 and CDR2: SGHNT, YENEEA. The CDR3 has 14 residues. Trimming stripped 2 bases from V and 8 bases from J, with 15 bases between. The CDR3 sequence: CASSLRLVGEGYTF. As DNA, the CDR3 is TGTGCCAGCAGCTTACGGCTGGTCGGGGAGGGCTACACCTTC.